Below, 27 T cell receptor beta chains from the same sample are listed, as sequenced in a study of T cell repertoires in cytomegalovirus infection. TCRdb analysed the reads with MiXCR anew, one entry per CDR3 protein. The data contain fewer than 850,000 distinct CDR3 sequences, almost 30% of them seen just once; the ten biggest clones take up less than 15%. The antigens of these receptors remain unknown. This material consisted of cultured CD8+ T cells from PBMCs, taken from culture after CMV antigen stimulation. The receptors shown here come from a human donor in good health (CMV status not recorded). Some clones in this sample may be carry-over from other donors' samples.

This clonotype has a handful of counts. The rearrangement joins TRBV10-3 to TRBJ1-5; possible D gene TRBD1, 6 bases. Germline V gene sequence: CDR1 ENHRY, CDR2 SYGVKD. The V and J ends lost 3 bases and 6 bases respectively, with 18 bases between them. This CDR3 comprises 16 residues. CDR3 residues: CAISDSGQGRSQPQHF. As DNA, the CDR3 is TGTGCCATCAGTGATAGTGGGCAGGGGAGGAGTCAGCCCCAGCATTTT.

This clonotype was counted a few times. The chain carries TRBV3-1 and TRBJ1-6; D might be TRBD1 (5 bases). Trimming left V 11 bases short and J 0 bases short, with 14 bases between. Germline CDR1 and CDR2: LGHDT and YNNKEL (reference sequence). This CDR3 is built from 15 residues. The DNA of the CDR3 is TGTGCCGAAGGGCCTGGGGGCTCCTATAATTCACCCCTCCACTTT. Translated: CAEGPGGSYNSPLHF.

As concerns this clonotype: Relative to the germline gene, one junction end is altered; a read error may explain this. The CDR3, as DNA: TGTGACAGCAGAACTCAGGGTGGCAATCAGCCCCAGCATTTT. Its translation: CDSRTQGGNQPQHF. J is TRBJ1-5 and V is TRBV12-3 or TRBV12-4, with D possibly TRBD1 on 5 matching bases. CDR3 length equals 14 residues.

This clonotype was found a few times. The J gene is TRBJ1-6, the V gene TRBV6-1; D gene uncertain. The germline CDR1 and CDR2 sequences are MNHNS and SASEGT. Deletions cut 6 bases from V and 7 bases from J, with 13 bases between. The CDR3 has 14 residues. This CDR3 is CASSSEVNNSPLHF. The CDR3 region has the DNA TGTGCCAGCAGCAGTGAGGTCAACAATTCACCCCTCCACTTT.

The CDR3 is CASSRTVMGGYTF. The CDR3 DNA sequence: TGTGCCAGCAGTAGGACAGTCATGGGTGGCTACACCTTC. The gene calls are TRBV12-3 or TRBV12-4 and TRBJ1-2; a weak D match, TRBD1 (6 bases). The germline V and J ends were trimmed by 5 bases and 7 bases, with 14 bases remaining between them. The CDR3 spans 13 residues.

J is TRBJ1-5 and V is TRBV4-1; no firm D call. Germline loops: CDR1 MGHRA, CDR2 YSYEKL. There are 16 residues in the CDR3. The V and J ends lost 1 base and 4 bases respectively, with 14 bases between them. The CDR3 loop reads CASSQGDMTANQPQHF. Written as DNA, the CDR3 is TGCGCCAGCAGCCAAGGGGATATGACGGCTAATCAGCCCCAGCATTTT.

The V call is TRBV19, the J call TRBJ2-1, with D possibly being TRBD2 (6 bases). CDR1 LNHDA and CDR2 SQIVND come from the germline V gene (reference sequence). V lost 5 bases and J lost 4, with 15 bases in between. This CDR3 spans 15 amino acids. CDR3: CASSLGAGPYNEQFF. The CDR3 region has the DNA TGTGCCAGTAGTCTCGGGGCGGGGCCATACAATGAGCAGTTCTTC.

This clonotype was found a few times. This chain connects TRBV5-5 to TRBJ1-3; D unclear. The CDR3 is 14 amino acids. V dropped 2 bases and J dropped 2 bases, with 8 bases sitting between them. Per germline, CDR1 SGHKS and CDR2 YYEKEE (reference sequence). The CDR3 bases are TGTGCCAGCAGCTTAAGGGAAGCTGGAAACACCATATATTTT. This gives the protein CASSLREAGNTIYF.

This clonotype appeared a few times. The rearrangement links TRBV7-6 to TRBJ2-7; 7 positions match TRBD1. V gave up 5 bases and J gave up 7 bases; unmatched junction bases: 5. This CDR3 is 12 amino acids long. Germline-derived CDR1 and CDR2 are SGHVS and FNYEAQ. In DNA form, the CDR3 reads TGTGCCAGCAGCACGAACAGGGGAGAGCAGTACTTC. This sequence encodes CASSTNRGEQYF. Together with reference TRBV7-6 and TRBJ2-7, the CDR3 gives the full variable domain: GAGVSQSPRYKVTKRGQDVALRCDPISGHVSLYWYRQALGQGPEFLTYFNYEAQQDKSGLPNDRFSAERPEGSISTLTIQRTEQRDSAMYRCASSTNRGEQYFGPGTRLTVT.

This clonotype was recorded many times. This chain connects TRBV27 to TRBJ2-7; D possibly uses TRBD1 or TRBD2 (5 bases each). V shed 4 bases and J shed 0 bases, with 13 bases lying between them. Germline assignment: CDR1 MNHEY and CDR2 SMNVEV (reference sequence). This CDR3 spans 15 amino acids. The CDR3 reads CASSSSGRRSYEQYV. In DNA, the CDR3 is TGTGCCAGCAGTTCGTCGGGGCGTCGCTCCTACGAGCAGTACGTC.

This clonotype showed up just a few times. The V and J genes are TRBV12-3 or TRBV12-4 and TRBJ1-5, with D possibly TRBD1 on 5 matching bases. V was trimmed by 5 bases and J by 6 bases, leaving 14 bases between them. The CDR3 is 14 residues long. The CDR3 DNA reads TGTGCCAGCAGTCTAGGTGAGGGGCTTCAGCCCCAGCATTTT. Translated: CASSLGEGLQPQHF.

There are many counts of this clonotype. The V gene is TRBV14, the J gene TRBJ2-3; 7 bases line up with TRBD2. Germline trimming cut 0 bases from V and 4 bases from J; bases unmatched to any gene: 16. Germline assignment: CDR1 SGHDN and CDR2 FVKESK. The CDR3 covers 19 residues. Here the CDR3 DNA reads TGTGCCAGCAGCCAAGAAGCCACATACGGCGGGAGCCTCGCAGATACGCAGTATTTT. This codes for CASSQEATYGGSLADTQYF.

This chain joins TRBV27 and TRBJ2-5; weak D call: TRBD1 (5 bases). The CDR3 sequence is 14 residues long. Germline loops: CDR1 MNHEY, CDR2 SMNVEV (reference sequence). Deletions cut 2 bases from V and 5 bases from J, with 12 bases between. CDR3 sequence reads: CASSLRSWGETQYF. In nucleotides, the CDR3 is TGTGCCAGCAGTTTACGGTCCTGGGGCGAGACCCAGTACTTC.

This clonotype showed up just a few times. The CDR3 region is CASKVTVASMTGELFF. The CDR3, as DNA: TGTGCCAGTAAGGTAACCGTCGCGTCGATGACCGGGGAGCTGTTTTTT. The rearrangement joins TRBV19 to TRBJ2-2; D unclear. Germline V CDR1 and CDR2: LNHDA, SQIVND (reference sequence). Trimming shortened V by 7 bases and J by 5 bases, and 20 bases separated the two germline ends. The CDR3 loop spans 16 amino acids.

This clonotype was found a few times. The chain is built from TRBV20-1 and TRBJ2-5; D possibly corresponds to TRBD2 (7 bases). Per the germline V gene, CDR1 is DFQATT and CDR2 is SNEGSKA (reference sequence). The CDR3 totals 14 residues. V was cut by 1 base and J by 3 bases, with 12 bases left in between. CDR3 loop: CSARVGGQEETQYF. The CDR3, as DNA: TGCAGTGCTAGAGTCGGGGGGCAGGAAGAGACCCAGTACTTC.

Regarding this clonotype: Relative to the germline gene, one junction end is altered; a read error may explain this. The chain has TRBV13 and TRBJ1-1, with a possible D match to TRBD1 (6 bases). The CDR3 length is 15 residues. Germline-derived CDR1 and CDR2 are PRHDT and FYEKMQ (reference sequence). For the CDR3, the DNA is TGCGCCAGCAGCTTGGGGGCAGAGATGAACACTGAAGCTTTCTTT. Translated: CASSLGAEMNTEAFF.

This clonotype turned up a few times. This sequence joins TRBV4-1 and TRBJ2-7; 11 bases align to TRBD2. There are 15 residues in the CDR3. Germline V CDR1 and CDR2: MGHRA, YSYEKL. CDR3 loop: CASSQDWTSGYEQYV. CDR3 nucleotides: TGTGCCAGCAGCCAAGATTGGACTAGCGGGTACGAGCAGTACGTC.

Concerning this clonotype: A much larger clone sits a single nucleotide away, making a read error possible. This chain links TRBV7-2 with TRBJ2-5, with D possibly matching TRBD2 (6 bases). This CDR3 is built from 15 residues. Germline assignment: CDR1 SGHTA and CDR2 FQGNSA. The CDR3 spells CASSSTGGVQKTQYF. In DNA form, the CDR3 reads TGTGCCAGCAGCTCCACAGGCGGGGTCCAAAAGACCCAGTACTTC.

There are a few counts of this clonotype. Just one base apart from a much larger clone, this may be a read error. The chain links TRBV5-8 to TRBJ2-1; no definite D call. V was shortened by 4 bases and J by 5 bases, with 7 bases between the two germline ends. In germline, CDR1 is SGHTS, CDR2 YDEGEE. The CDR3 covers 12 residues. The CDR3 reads CASSPQDNEQFF. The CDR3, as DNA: TGTGCCAGCAGCCCCCAGGACAATGAGCAGTTCTTC.

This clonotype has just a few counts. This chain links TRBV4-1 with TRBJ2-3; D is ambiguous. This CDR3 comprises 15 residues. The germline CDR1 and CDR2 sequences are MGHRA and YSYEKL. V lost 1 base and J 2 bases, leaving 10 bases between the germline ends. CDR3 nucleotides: TGCGCCAGCAGCCAAGGCCGACTTGTCACAGATACGCAGTATTTT. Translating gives CASSQGRLVTDTQYF.

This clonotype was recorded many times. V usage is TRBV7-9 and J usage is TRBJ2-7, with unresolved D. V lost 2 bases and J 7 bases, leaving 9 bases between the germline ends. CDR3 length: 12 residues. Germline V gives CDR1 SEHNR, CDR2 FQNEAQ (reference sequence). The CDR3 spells CASSLSSREQYF. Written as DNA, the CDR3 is TGTGCCAGCAGCTTATCTTCGCGGGAGCAGTACTTC.

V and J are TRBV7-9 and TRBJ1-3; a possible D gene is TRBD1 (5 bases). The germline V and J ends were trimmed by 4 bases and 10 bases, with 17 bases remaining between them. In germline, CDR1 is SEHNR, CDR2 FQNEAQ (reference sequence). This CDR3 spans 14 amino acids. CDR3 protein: CASSSDRDPLTIYF. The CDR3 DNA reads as TGTGCCAGCAGCTCCGACCGGGACCCCCTGACCATATATTTT.

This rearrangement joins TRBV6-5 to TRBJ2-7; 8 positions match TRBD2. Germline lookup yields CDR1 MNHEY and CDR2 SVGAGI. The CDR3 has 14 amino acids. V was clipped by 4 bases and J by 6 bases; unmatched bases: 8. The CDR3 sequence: CASSSFRGGGEQYV. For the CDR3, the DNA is TGTGCCAGCAGTTCCTTTCGGGGGGGAGGCGAGCAGTACGTC.

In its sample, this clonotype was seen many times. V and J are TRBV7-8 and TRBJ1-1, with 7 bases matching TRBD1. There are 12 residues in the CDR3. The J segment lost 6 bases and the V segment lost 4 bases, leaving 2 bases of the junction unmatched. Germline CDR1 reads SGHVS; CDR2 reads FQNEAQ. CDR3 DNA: TGTGCCAGCAGCTCAGGGGGACCTGAAGCTTTCTTT. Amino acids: CASSSGGPEAFF. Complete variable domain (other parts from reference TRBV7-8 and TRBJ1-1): GAGVSQSPRYKVAKRGQDVALRCDPISGHVSLFWYQQALGQGPEFLTYFQNEAQLDKSGLPSDRFFAERPEGSVSTLKIQRTQQEDSAVYLCASSSGGPEAFFGQGTRLTVV.

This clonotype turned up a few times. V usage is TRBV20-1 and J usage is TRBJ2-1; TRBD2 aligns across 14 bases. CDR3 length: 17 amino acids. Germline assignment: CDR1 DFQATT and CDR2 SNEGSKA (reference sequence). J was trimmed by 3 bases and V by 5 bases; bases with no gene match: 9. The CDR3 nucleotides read TGCAGTGCTGGGGGACTAGCGGGGGCCTCCCACTACAATGAGCAGTTCTTC. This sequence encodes CSAGGLAGASHYNEQFF.

For the CDR3, the DNA is TGTGCCAGCAGTGAAGCTGAAAGTCGGGGAGATACGCAGTATTTT. The encoded protein is CASSEAESRGDTQYF. The rearrangement joins TRBV6-1 to TRBJ2-3; D is possibly TRBD2 (5 bases). Germline lookup yields CDR1 MNHNS and CDR2 SASEGT. This CDR3 has 15 amino acids. V lost 0 bases to trimming and J lost 5 bases, with 12 bases between them.

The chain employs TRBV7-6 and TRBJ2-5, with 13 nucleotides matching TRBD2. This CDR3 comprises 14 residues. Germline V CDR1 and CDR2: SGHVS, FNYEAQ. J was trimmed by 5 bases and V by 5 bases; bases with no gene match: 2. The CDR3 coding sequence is TGTGCCAGCAGCACGACTAGCGGGGGGGAGACCCAGTACTTC. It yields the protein CASSTTSGGETQYF.